Presented here are 30 T cell receptor beta chains from one specimen sequenced in a study of blood T cell repertoires in COVID-19 (dated by TCRdb to about 2020). Library generation was performed with the immunoSEQ multiplex PCR assay. TCRdb took over this immuneACCESS table, retaining in-frame rearrangements with V and J assigned. Such tables are incomplete; in checked studies, under half of the missing clones stem from an unresolved V gene, and the remainder is unexplained. This sample has nearly 350,000 clones in its table, and 65% to 85% of those were observed once. The ten top clones hold about 3% of the sample. Sequencing was done on a sample of peripheral blood. These receptor sequences come from a man between 25 and 39 years old with active or convalescent COVID-19.

This clone was seen more than once but under ten times. The chain recombines TRBV4-2 with TRBJ1-1; no reliable D call. Trimming took off 2 bases at V and 1 base at J, with 11 bases between the two ends. The length of the CDR3 is 15 residues. From germline, CDR1 is LGHNA and CDR2 YNFKEQ. CDR3 coding DNA: TGTGCCAGCAGCCAATACCCCGACAAGAACACTGAAGCTTTCTTT. It encodes CASSQYPDKNTEAFF.

The chain carries TRBV3-1 (or the pseudogene TRBV3-2) and TRBJ1-1, with D perhaps TRBD1 (6 bases). V dropped 2 bases and J dropped 5 bases, with 21 bases sitting between them. Germline lookup yields CDR1 LGHDT and CDR2 YNNKEL (reference sequence). The CDR3 consists of 17 residues. The CDR3 bases are TGTGCCAGCAGCCAAAGACCTGGGGGAGGGGGAGGGACTGAAGCTTTCTTT. The encoded protein is CASSQRPGGGGGTEAFF.

The chain carries TRBV10-3 and TRBJ1-6, with TRBD1 matching 7 bases. Germline CDR1 is ENHRY and CDR2 is SYGVKD. This CDR3 has 12 residues. V dropped 11 bases and J dropped 11; count of bases not matched to a gene: 9. CDR3 DNA: TGTGCCGTAGGACAGGATGGTCCACCCCTCCACTTT. Its protein product is CAVGQDGPPLHF.

This clone was recorded a few times. The V call is TRBV20-1, the J call TRBJ2-7; no clear D. In germline, CDR1 is DFQATT, CDR2 SNEGSKA (reference sequence). V was pared by 5 bases and J by 0 bases, with 5 bases between. This CDR3 is built from 11 residues. CDR3 region: CSAYRSYEQYF. The DNA for the CDR3 is TGCAGTGCTTATCGCTCCTACGAGCAGTACTTC.

This clone was recorded once. The chain recombines TRBV21-1 with TRBJ2-5; TRBD1, the table's D call, lacks a check against the DNA. TRBV21-1 is an annotated pseudogene. This CDR3 region has 13 residues. The DNA of the CDR3 is TGTGCCAGGAATAAGGGGGCGGGTAAGACCCAGTACTTC. The encoded protein is CARNKGAGKTQYF.

The chain is built from TRBV3-1 (or the pseudogene TRBV3-2) and TRBJ1-6; tentatively, D is TRBD1 (6 bases). CDR3 length: 14 amino acids. Per germline, CDR1 LGHDT and CDR2 YNNKEL (reference sequence). V dropped 6 bases and J dropped 9 bases, with 15 bases sitting between them. The CDR3 sequence is CASRYDRLGSPLHF. The CDR3 DNA follows: TGTGCCAGCAGATACGACAGGCTCGGTTCACCCCTCCACTTT.

The chain couples TRBV6-5 to TRBJ1-2; perhaps TRBD1 as D (5 bases). The V and J ends lost 0 bases and 4 bases respectively, with 15 bases between them. CDR1 is MNHEY and CDR2 is SVGAGI in the germline V gene. The CDR3 contains 16 residues. CDR3 loop: CASSYSGRVRGYGYTF. Written as DNA, the CDR3 is TGTGCCAGCAGTTACTCGGGAAGGGTTAGGGGCTATGGCTACACCTTC.

V gene TRBV13 combines with J gene TRBJ1-1; a possible D gene is TRBD1 (5 bases). Germline CDR1 and CDR2: PRHDT and FYEKMQ (reference sequence). V was trimmed by 6 bases and J by 3 bases, leaving 17 bases between them. The CDR3 loop spans 15 amino acids. CDR3 amino acids: CASRPPSGLHTEAFF. CDR3 nucleotide sequence: TGTGCCAGCAGACCCCCATCAGGGTTACACACTGAAGCTTTCTTT.

V is TRBV28 and J is TRBJ2-7; a possible D gene is TRBD1 (6 bases). Deletions cut 6 bases from V and 3 bases from J, with 12 bases between. The V gene's germline CDR1 is MDHEN and CDR2 SYDVKM. The CDR3 is 13 residues long. CDR3: CASRTGTLYEQYF. The DNA of the CDR3 is TGTGCCAGCAGGACAGGAACCCTCTACGAGCAGTACTTC.

The CDR3: CASSLFTSGSSHEQFF. CDR3 DNA: TGTGCCAGCAGTTTGTTCACTAGCGGGAGTTCGCATGAGCAGTTCTTC. The chain links TRBV6-2 or TRBV6-3 to TRBJ2-1; 11 bases align to TRBD2. The germline CDR1 and CDR2 sequences are MNHEY and SVGEGT. CDR3 length: 16 amino acids. The V and J ends lost 4 bases and 8 bases, in that order; junction bases with no gene match: 10.

The J gene is TRBJ1-2, the V gene TRBV7-3; no definite D call. The length of the CDR3 is 15 residues. Germline-derived CDR1 and CDR2 are SGHTA and FQGTGA. V gave up 3 bases and J gave up 0 bases, with 11 bases separating them. The CDR3 DNA is TGTGCCAGCAGCTTGACACGGGAAACTAACTATGGCTACACCTTC. It is translated as CASSLTRETNYGYTF.

This chain uses TRBV11-1 with TRBJ2-1; perhaps TRBD2 as D (5 bases). V was clipped by 5 bases and J by 2 bases, with 7 bases between them. Germline V gene lookup returns CDR1 SGHAT and CDR2 FQDESV (reference sequence). The CDR3 is 13 amino acids. The CDR3 spells CASSGSAYNEQFF. In nucleotides, the CDR3 is TGTGCCAGCAGCGGTAGCGCCTACAATGAGCAGTTCTTC. The complete variable domain, with remaining parts taken from reference TRBV11-1 and TRBJ2-1, reads EAEVAQSPRYKITEKSQAVAFWCDPISGHATLYWYRQILGQGPELLVQFQDESVVDDSQLPKDRFSAERLKGVDSTLKIQPAELGDSAMYLCASSGSAYNEQFFGPGTRLTVL.

The table lists this clone with a count of one. This chain connects TRBV12-3 or TRBV12-4 to TRBJ2-2, with unresolved D. This CDR3 contains 13 residues. The ends were cut back, 2 bases at V and 7 bases at J, with 8 bases in the middle. The DNA for the CDR3 is TGTGCCAGCAGTTTATTGAGTGGCGGGGAGCTGTTTTTT. This encodes CASSLLSGGELFF.

The chain couples TRBV4-3 to TRBJ1-2, with TRBD1 matching over 11 bases. The CDR3 spans 15 residues. V shed 1 base, J shed 5 bases, and the junction held 3 bases outside the gene matches. CDR1 is LGHNA and CDR2 is YSLEER in the germline V gene. Here the CDR3 DNA reads TGCGCCAGCAGCCAAGGTGGGGACAGGGGGTATGGCTACACCTTC. The encoded protein is CASSQGGDRGYGYTF.

V and J are TRBV19 and TRBJ2-1; 10 bases are a match to TRBD2. Germline-derived CDR1 and CDR2 are LNHDA and SQIVND (reference sequence). This CDR3 has 15 residues. The J segment lost 5 bases and the V segment lost 5 bases, leaving 6 bases of the junction unmatched. This chain's CDR3 is CASSDPGTSDNEQFF. DNA of the CDR3: TGTGCCAGTAGTGATCCCGGGACTAGCGACAATGAGCAGTTCTTC.

J is TRBJ1-2 and V is TRBV14; maybe TRBD1 (5 bases). Germline CDR1 is SGHDN and CDR2 is FVKESK. This CDR3 is built from 15 residues. V gave up 10 bases and J gave up 0 bases, with 18 bases separating them. CDR3 residues: CAIEYPGNSNYGYTF. Here the CDR3 DNA reads TGTGCCATCGAATATCCAGGGAACTCTAACTATGGCTACACCTTC.

This clone occurred a few times. An end of the junction differs from the germline gene, which may be a read error. The chain joins TRBV29-1 to TRBJ2-1, with 8 positions matching TRBD2. This CDR3 has 13 residues. Germline CDR1 is SQVTM and CDR2 is ANQGSEA. The CDR3, as DNA: TGCAGCGTTGATTTTAGCGGGGCCACTGCCTGGGTCTTC. Translated, it gives CSVDFSGATAWVF.

The chain has TRBV5-4 and TRBJ2-2; 7 bases match TRBD1. Losses at the gene ends were 1 base for V and 1 base for J; bases not matched to a gene: 4. The CDR3 is 16 amino acids. Germline V gene lookup returns CDR1 SGHNT and CDR2 YYREEE (reference sequence). The CDR3 nucleotides are TGTGCCAGCAGCTTGCAGACAGGGATGAACACCGGGGAGCTGTTTTTT. Amino acids: CASSLQTGMNTGELFF.

The J gene is TRBJ1-1, the V gene TRBV19; 8 bases map to TRBD1. Germline CDR1 reads LNHDA; CDR2 reads SQIVND (reference sequence). The CDR3 is made up of 16 amino acids. Trimming cost V 0 bases and J 3 bases; bases outside gene matches: 6. For the CDR3, the DNA is TGTGCCAGTAGTATAGATCAGGGGGCGTCGGACACTGAAGCTTTCTTT. Protein: CASSIDQGASDTEAFF.

The rearrangement joins TRBV19 to TRBJ1-1; a weak D match, TRBD1 (5 bases). The germline V gene has CDR1 LNHDA and CDR2 SQIVND (reference sequence). CDR3 length: 14 amino acids. With 4 bases removed from V and 5 bases from J, the gap between germline ends came to 14 bases. The CDR3: CASSREGWRTEAFF. As DNA, the CDR3 is TGTGCCAGTAGTAGGGAGGGGTGGAGGACTGAAGCTTTCTTT. The variable domain in full, with the rest retrieved from reference TRBV19 and TRBJ1-1, is DGGITQSPKYLFRKEGQNVTLSCEQNLNHDAMYWYRQDPGQGLRLIYYSQIVNDFQKGDIAEGYSVSREKKESFPLTVTSAQKNPTAFYLCASSREGWRTEAFFGQGTRLTVV.

Ten or more counts support this clone. This CDR3 reads CAISEGRTNYGYTF. The DNA of the CDR3 is TGTGCCATCAGTGAGGGCAGGACTAACTATGGCTACACCTTC. The V gene is TRBV10-3, the J gene TRBJ1-2; D unclear. The CDR3 length is 14 residues. Germline values: CDR1 ENHRY, CDR2 SYGVKD. Trimming took 2 bases from V and 0 from J, leaving 7 bases between them.

The CDR3, as DNA: TGTGCCAGCAGTGGACGACAGGGGGGGACGGAAAAACTGTTTTTT. Residues: CASSGRQGGTEKLFF. This chain connects TRBV2 to TRBJ1-4; 9 bases are a match to TRBD1. The CDR3 runs 15 residues. CDR1 is SNHLY, CDR2 FYNNEI, per germline. With V trimmed by 4 bases and J by 8 bases, 8 bases remained unmatched.

This rearrangement joins TRBV4-1 to TRBJ2-2; maybe TRBD2 (5 bases). V was cut by 4 bases and J by 2 bases, with 14 bases left in between. Germline V CDR1 and CDR2: MGHRA, YSYEKL. CDR3 length: 16 amino acids. CDR3 sequence: CASSPRPAANTGELFF. CDR3 nucleotide sequence: TGCGCCAGCAGCCCCCGACCAGCGGCTAACACCGGGGAGCTGTTTTTT.

In DNA, the CDR3 is TGTGCCAGCAGCTTGGGGACAGGGGCGGAGAATTCACCCCTCCACTTT. It specifies CASSLGTGAENSPLHF. V is TRBV5-6 and J is TRBJ1-6; 9 bases align to TRBD1. Losses at the gene ends were 0 bases for V and 7 bases for J; bases not matched to a gene: 5. From germline, CDR1 is SGHDT and CDR2 YYEEEE. The CDR3 sequence is 16 residues long.

J is TRBJ1-1 and V is TRBV5-6; possibly TRBD1 for D (6 bases). The CDR3 runs to 12 residues. Germline V gives CDR1 SGHDT, CDR2 YYEEEE. The ends were cut back, 3 bases at V and 11 bases at J, with 14 bases in the middle. The CDR3 loop is CASSSRGPGAFF. The CDR3 bases are TGTGCCAGCAGCTCCAGGGGCCCGGGGGCTTTCTTT.

The V and J genes are TRBV28 and TRBJ2-7; TRBD2 might be the D (6 bases). The CDR3 totals 16 residues. V lost 3 bases, J lost 0 bases, and 15 bases lay in between. Per germline, CDR1 MDHEN and CDR2 SYDVKM. CDR3 DNA sequence: TGTGCCAGCAGTTTCCACCTAGCGACTCTCTCCTACGAGCAGTACTTC. Translation gives CASSFHLATLSYEQYF.

The chain carries TRBV11-3 and TRBJ2-5, with TRBD2 identical over 8 bases. The V segment lost 5 bases and the J segment 5 bases; nucleotides outside the gene matches: 7. This CDR3 region has 14 residues. Per the germline V gene, CDR1 is SGHNT and CDR2 is YENEEA. CDR3 region: CASSPGLASETQYF. DNA of the CDR3: TGTGCCAGCAGCCCCGGACTAGCATCCGAGACCCAGTACTTC.

This rearrangement joins TRBV18 to TRBJ2-1, with D possibly being TRBD1 (6 bases). Germline loops: CDR1 KGHSH, CDR2 LQKENI. CDR3 length: 13 amino acids. V was clipped by 3 bases and J by 9 bases, with 12 bases between them. The chain's CDR3 is CASSPGASGEQFF. The CDR3 region has the DNA TGTGCCAGCTCACCGGGGGCCTCGGGTGAGCAGTTCTTC.

This rearrangement joins TRBV6-6 to TRBJ2-7, with TRBD2 identical over 7 bases. This CDR3 spans 16 amino acids. Germline lookup yields CDR1 MNHNY and CDR2 SVGAGI (reference sequence). J lost 6 bases, V lost 2 bases, and 13 bases had no gene match. CDR3 sequence (DNA): TGTGCCAGCAGTTACCCGGGGAGGGGCCGGACAACCGAGCAGTACTTC. Translating gives CASSYPGRGRTTEQYF.

The chain uses TRBV4-3 and TRBJ2-7; D is uncertain. This CDR3 is built from 13 residues. With 0 bases removed from V and 4 bases from J, the gap between germline ends came to 7 bases. CDR1 and CDR2 (germline): LGHNA, YSLEER. DNA of the CDR3: TGCGCCAGCAGCCAAGACTTAGTATACGAGCAGTACTTC. Its protein product is CASSQDLVYEQYF.